This is a list of T cell receptor beta chains from one sample in a study of shared clonotypes between healthy human individuals. Data came from immunoSEQ multiplex PCR; TCRdb stores just in-frame clones and leaves some out. The profile shows some 2,500,000 clones, 92% of them singletons. Input material: naive CD4+ T cells from PBMCs. These receptors were collected from a man between 18 and 35 years old in good health. Some clones in this sample may be carry-over from other donors' samples. Each CDR3 is given with its conserved first and last residue. The D gene is left open where the match is weak. Clone size is stated in some rows and not others, as once, few, many or a class when expanded.

d_call: TRBD2; j_call: TRBJ2-1; clone_size: .; v_call: TRBV2; cdr3_aa: CASVYLAGNNEQFF; cdr3_nt: TGTGCCAGCGTTTATCTAGCGGGGAACAATGAGCAGTTCTTC
d_call: TRBD2; j_call: TRBJ2-7; clone_size: .; v_call: TRBV28; cdr3_aa: CASSPRRRESNEQYF; cdr3_nt: TGTGCCAGCAGTCCCCGGAGGCGGGAGTCTAACGAGCAGTACTTC
d_call: TRBD2; j_call: TRBJ2-7; clone_size: once; v_call: TRBV25-1; cdr3_aa: CASSDRLAGHEQYF; cdr3_nt: TGTGCCAGCAGTGACCGGCTAGCGGGCCACGAGCAGTACTTC
d_call: .; j_call: TRBJ2-5; clone_size: .; v_call: TRBV5-4; cdr3_aa: CASSKKRDSQQETQYF; cdr3_nt: TGTGCCAGCAGCAAAAAACGGGACTCCCAACAAGAGACCCAGTACTTC
d_call: .; j_call: TRBJ1-2; clone_size: .; v_call: TRBV14; cdr3_aa: CASSPRDPGVRDGYTF; cdr3_nt: TGTGCCAGCAGTCCTAGAGACCCCGGAGTGAGGGACGGCTACACCTTC
d_call: .; j_call: TRBJ1-2; clone_size: few; v_call: TRBV18; cdr3_aa: CASSPPEGIRGYTF; cdr3_nt: TGTGCCAGCTCACCACCGGAGGGAATTCGTGGCTACACCTTC
d_call: .; j_call: TRBJ1-4; clone_size: .; v_call: TRBV5-1; cdr3_aa: CASSLGTGGGKLFF; cdr3_nt: TGCGCCAGCAGCTTGGGTACAGGTGGCGGGAAACTGTTTTTT
d_call: .; j_call: TRBJ1-5; clone_size: .; v_call: TRBV2; cdr3_aa: CASRSSDGNNQPQHF; cdr3_nt: TGTGCCAGCCGTAGTTCCGACGGAAACAATCAGCCCCAGCATTTT
d_call: .; j_call: TRBJ2-7; clone_size: few; v_call: TRBV4-2; cdr3_aa: CASSRGGEQYF; cdr3_nt: TGTGCCAGCAGCCGAGGGGGTGAGCAGTACTTC
d_call: .; j_call: TRBJ2-1; clone_size: .; v_call: TRBV29-1; cdr3_aa: CSVRGSSSYNEQFF; cdr3_nt: TGCAGCGTGAGGGGATCCAGCTCCTACAATGAGCAGTTCTTC
d_call: .; j_call: TRBJ1-5; clone_size: .; v_call: TRBV7-2; cdr3_aa: CATSTTIGDQPQHF; cdr3_nt: TGTGCCACCTCGACTACGATCGGCGATCAGCCCCAGCATTTT
d_call: TRBD2; j_call: TRBJ2-1; clone_size: .; v_call: TRBV29-1; cdr3_aa: CSVESGRSYNEQFF; cdr3_nt: TGCAGCGTTGAGAGCGGGAGATCCTACAATGAGCAGTTCTTC
d_call: TRBD1; j_call: TRBJ1-5; clone_size: .; v_call: TRBV28; cdr3_aa: CASRPLEGAPNQPQHF; cdr3_nt: TGTGCCAGCAGACCCCTAGAGGGGGCGCCGAATCAGCCCCAGCATTTT
d_call: .; j_call: TRBJ2-1; clone_size: .; v_call: TRBV4-3; cdr3_aa: CASSQGGGQHNEQFF; cdr3_nt: TGCGCCAGCAGCCAAGGAGGCGGACAGCACAATGAGCAGTTCTTC
d_call: .; j_call: TRBJ2-4; clone_size: .; v_call: TRBV16; cdr3_aa: CASSIIKVKNIQYF; cdr3_nt: TGTGCCAGCTCGATTATAAAGGTCAAAAACATTCAGTACTTC
d_call: TRBD2; j_call: TRBJ2-5; clone_size: .; v_call: TRBV30; cdr3_aa: CAFRRWGSGRAGQYF; cdr3_nt: TGTGCCTTCCGTCGATGGGGTAGCGGGAGGGCCGGGCAGTACTTC
d_call: TRBD1; j_call: TRBJ1-5; clone_size: .; v_call: TRBV5-1; cdr3_aa: CASSLGDRGGSQPQHF; cdr3_nt: TGCGCCAGCAGCTTGGGGGACAGGGGAGGTAGTCAGCCCCAGCATTTT
d_call: TRBD1; j_call: TRBJ1-5; clone_size: .; v_call: TRBV28; cdr3_aa: CASSLGTAHSNQPQHF; cdr3_nt: TGTGCCAGCAGTTTAGGGACAGCACATAGCAATCAGCCCCAGCATTTT
d_call: TRBD2; j_call: TRBJ2-2; clone_size: once; v_call: TRBV7-3; cdr3_aa: CASSTRTSGSTGELFF; cdr3_nt: TGTGCCAGCAGCACAAGGACTAGCGGTAGCACCGGGGAGCTGTTTTTT
d_call: .; j_call: TRBJ2-1; clone_size: .; v_call: TRBV4-2; cdr3_aa: CASSHDRIGGNEQFF; cdr3_nt: TGTGCCAGCAGCCACGACAGGATAGGTGGGAATGAGCAGTTCTTC
d_call: TRBD1; j_call: TRBJ2-7; clone_size: .; v_call: TRBV9; cdr3_aa: CASSVGGARGTGRPYEQYF; cdr3_nt: TGTGCCAGCAGCGTAGGAGGCGCTCGAGGGACAGGGAGGCCCTACGAGCAGTACTTC
d_call: .; j_call: TRBJ1-4; clone_size: .; v_call: TRBV19; cdr3_aa: CASSIGNEKLFF; cdr3_nt: TGTGCCAGTAGTATTGGTAATGAAAAACTGTTTTTT
d_call: .; j_call: TRBJ2-1; clone_size: .; v_call: TRBV28; cdr3_aa: CASSSPANYNEQFF; cdr3_nt: TGTGCCAGCAGTTCCCCGGCTAACTACAATGAGCAGTTCTTC
d_call: .; j_call: TRBJ2-1; clone_size: .; v_call: TRBV23-1; cdr3_aa: CASSQWDTKGLYNEQFF; cdr3_nt: TGCGCCAGCAGTCAATGGGACACGAAGGGCCTCTACAATGAGCAGTTCTTC
d_call: TRBD1; j_call: TRBJ1-3; clone_size: once; v_call: TRBV7-9; cdr3_aa: CAYNQGGGNTIYF; cdr3_nt: TGTGCCTATAACCAGGGGGGCGGAAACACCATATATTTT
d_call: .; j_call: TRBJ2-1; clone_size: .; v_call: TRBV7-8; cdr3_aa: CASSSYRGHNEQFF; cdr3_nt: TGTGCCAGCAGCTCGTACCGGGGCCACAATGAGCAGTTCTTC
d_call: TRBD1; j_call: TRBJ2-2; clone_size: .; v_call: TRBV11-3; cdr3_aa: CASSPGTANAGELFF; cdr3_nt: TGTGCCAGCAGCCCCGGGACAGCTAACGCCGGGGAGCTGTTTTTT
d_call: .; j_call: TRBJ1-2; clone_size: .; v_call: TRBV7-9; cdr3_aa: CASSLGGGQANYGYTF; cdr3_nt: TGTGCCAGCAGCTTAGGAGGGGGACAAGCTAACTATGGCTACACCTTC
d_call: .; j_call: TRBJ2-7; clone_size: .; v_call: TRBV18; cdr3_aa: CASSPSRLVPYEQYF; cdr3_nt: TGTGCCAGCTCACCATCGAGACTAGTCCCGTACGAGCAGTACTTC
d_call: .; j_call: TRBJ1-2; clone_size: .; v_call: TRBV27; cdr3_aa: CASMKLVGVGYGYTF; cdr3_nt: TGTGCCAGCATGAAGTTGGTCGGGGTAGGGTATGGCTACACCTTC
d_call: TRBD1; j_call: TRBJ2-3; clone_size: .; v_call: TRBV5-4; cdr3_aa: CASSLETGGYTQYF; cdr3_nt: TGTGCCAGCAGCTTGGAGACAGGGGGATATACGCAGTATTTT
d_call: .; j_call: TRBJ2-7; clone_size: .; v_call: TRBV5-5; cdr3_aa: CASSLGGLFSEQYF; cdr3_nt: TGTGCCAGCAGCTTGGGGGGGCTCTTTTCGGAGCAGTACTTC
d_call: .; j_call: TRBJ2-6; clone_size: once; v_call: TRBV29-1; cdr3_aa: CSVVGPDRSGANVLTF; cdr3_nt: TGCAGCGTTGTGGGGCCTGACCGCTCTGGGGCCAACGTCCTGACTTTC
d_call: TRBD2; j_call: TRBJ2-2; clone_size: .; v_call: TRBV5-1; cdr3_aa: CASSSSGRGTGELFF; cdr3_nt: TGCGCCAGCAGCTCCAGCGGGAGGGGGACCGGGGAGCTGTTTTTT
d_call: .; j_call: TRBJ2-1; clone_size: .; v_call: TRBV10-3; cdr3_aa: CAISPTDTYNEQFF; cdr3_nt: TGTGCCATCAGTCCGACCGATACCTACAATGAGCAGTTCTTC
d_call: .; j_call: TRBJ1-5; clone_size: once; v_call: TRBV5-8; cdr3_aa: CASSLVGRKSNQPQHF; cdr3_nt: TGTGCCAGCAGCTTGGTGGGCAGAAAGAGCAATCAGCCCCAGCATTTT
d_call: TRBD1; j_call: TRBJ1-1; clone_size: .; v_call: TRBV10-3; cdr3_aa: CAISQVPGQGNTEAFF; cdr3_nt: TGTGCCATCAGTCAAGTCCCGGGACAGGGGAACACTGAAGCTTTCTTT
d_call: .; j_call: TRBJ1-2; clone_size: .; v_call: TRBV6-5; cdr3_aa: CASTRGMDGYTF; cdr3_nt: TGTGCCAGCACCCGGGGGATGGACGGCTACACCTTC
d_call: TRBD2; j_call: TRBJ2-1; clone_size: .; v_call: TRBV7-3; cdr3_aa: CASSLGLADYNEQFF; cdr3_nt: TGTGCCAGCAGCTTAGGACTAGCAGACTACAATGAGCAGTTCTTC
d_call: TRBD1; j_call: TRBJ1-2; clone_size: .; v_call: TRBV28; cdr3_aa: CASSLLPGQDPGYTF; cdr3_nt: TGTGCCAGCAGTCTTCTTCCGGGACAGGATCCTGGCTACACCTTC
d_call: .; j_call: TRBJ1-5; clone_size: few; v_call: TRBV12-5; cdr3_aa: CASGLSEGQPQHF; cdr3_nt: TGTGCTAGTGGTTTGTCCGAAGGTCAGCCCCAGCATTTT
d_call: .; j_call: TRBJ2-5; clone_size: .; v_call: TRBV4-1; cdr3_aa: CASSQETQYF; cdr3_nt: TGCGCCAGCAGCCAAGAGACCCAGTACTTC
d_call: .; j_call: TRBJ1-1; clone_size: .; v_call: TRBV6-5; cdr3_aa: CASSLGRGTEAFF; cdr3_nt: TGTGCCAGCAGTTTGGGACGAGGGACTGAAGCTTTCTTT
d_call: .; j_call: TRBJ1-2; clone_size: .; v_call: TRBV28; cdr3_aa: CASSLNKMGDKNYGYTF; cdr3_nt: TGTGCCAGCAGTTTAAATAAAATGGGCGACAAGAACTATGGCTACACCTTC
d_call: TRBD1; j_call: TRBJ1-2; clone_size: .; v_call: TRBV28; cdr3_aa: CASSSNAQGATNYGYTF; cdr3_nt: TGTGCCAGCAGTTCTAACGCCCAGGGGGCAACTAACTATGGCTACACCTTC
d_call: TRBD2; j_call: TRBJ2-2; clone_size: .; v_call: TRBV5-4; cdr3_aa: CASSRGGGTGELFF; cdr3_nt: TGTGCCAGCAGCCGAGGCGGGGGCACCGGGGAGCTGTTTTTT
d_call: .; j_call: TRBJ2-7; clone_size: .; v_call: TRBV7-9; cdr3_aa: CASSLGGEFYEQYF; cdr3_nt: TGTGCCAGCAGCTTAGGCGGGGAATTCTACGAGCAGTACTTC
d_call: .; j_call: TRBJ1-1; clone_size: .; v_call: TRBV5-4; cdr3_aa: CASSAIDGTEAFF; cdr3_nt: TGTGCCAGCAGCGCGATAGACGGTACTGAAGCTTTCTTT
d_call: TRBD1; j_call: TRBJ2-7; clone_size: .; v_call: TRBV29-1; cdr3_aa: CSVVLGRDRGYEQYF; cdr3_nt: TGCAGCGTTGTCTTGGGTCGAGACAGGGGCTACGAGCAGTACTTC
d_call: TRBD2; j_call: TRBJ2-3; clone_size: .; v_call: TRBV15; cdr3_aa: CATSRPGLASDTQYF; cdr3_nt: TGTGCCACCAGCCGACCGGGACTAGCGTCAGATACGCAGTATTTT
d_call: .; j_call: TRBJ1-5; clone_size: .; v_call: TRBV5-1; cdr3_aa: CASSLDPTGQPQHF; cdr3_nt: TGCGCCAGCAGCTTGGACCCGACGGGACAGCCCCAGCATTTT
d_call: .; j_call: TRBJ2-7; clone_size: .; v_call: TRBV19; cdr3_aa: CASSIGGGYYEQYF; cdr3_nt: TGTGCCAGTAGTATAGGTGGCGGATACTACGAGCAGTACTTC
d_call: .; j_call: TRBJ1-3; clone_size: .; v_call: TRBV6-1; cdr3_aa: CASSEASNPRSGNTIYF; cdr3_nt: TGTGCCAGCAGTGAAGCTTCAAATCCTCGCTCTGGAAACACCATATATTTT
d_call: .; j_call: TRBJ2-7; clone_size: .; v_call: TRBV6-1; cdr3_aa: CASFRTLAANDEQYF; cdr3_nt: TGTGCCAGCTTCCGAACTCTGGCGGCCAACGACGAGCAGTACTTC
d_call: .; j_call: TRBJ2-2; clone_size: .; v_call: TRBV28; cdr3_aa: CASSLRKALNTGELFF; cdr3_nt: TGTGCCAGCAGTTTACGAAAGGCCCTGAACACCGGGGAGCTGTTTTTT
d_call: TRBD2; j_call: TRBJ2-3; clone_size: .; v_call: TRBV6-5; cdr3_aa: CASRRLAEDTQYF; cdr3_nt: TGTGCCAGCAGACGACTAGCGGAAGATACGCAGTATTTT
d_call: TRBD1; j_call: TRBJ2-1; clone_size: .; v_call: TRBV9; cdr3_aa: CASSSWGTDYNEQFF; cdr3_nt: TGTGCCAGCAGCTCCTGGGGGACAGATTACAATGAGCAGTTCTTC
d_call: .; j_call: TRBJ2-1; clone_size: .; v_call: TRBV10-1; cdr3_aa: CASSEVGQDPYNEQFF; cdr3_nt: TGCGCCAGCAGTGAGGTTGGGCAGGACCCTTACAATGAGCAGTTCTTC
d_call: TRBD1; j_call: TRBJ1-1; clone_size: .; v_call: TRBV7-2; cdr3_aa: CASSGRQGSRTEAFF; cdr3_nt: TGTGCCAGCAGCGGGCGACAGGGCAGTAGAACTGAAGCTTTCTTT
d_call: .; j_call: TRBJ1-2; clone_size: .; v_call: TRBV5-1; cdr3_aa: CASSPESHGYTF; cdr3_nt: TGCGCCAGCAGCCCGGAGAGCCATGGCTACACCTTC